The T cell receptor beta chain described here comes from a study of Ad26.COV2.S vaccination and SARS-CoV-2 variants. Only in-frame clones appear in the TCRdb table, and some are missing; sequencing was by immunoSEQ multiplex PCR. The sample lists approximately 480,000 clones; approximately 88% were seen once. This clone was counted once. Regarding treatment: 15 to 20 received Ad26.COV2.S at low or high dose, single or two shots; several received placebo; per-sample allocation not given. Samples came from day 63 after the first vaccine or placebo injection. Recruitment in Boston yielded a donor of adult age, 18-55 years. The TCR sequence derives from a person aged 18-60 years who received the Ad26.COV2.S COVID-19 vaccine or a placebo. The source material was peripheral blood, sampled in a trial of Ad26.COV2.S vaccine versus placebo.

The CDR3 DNA follows: TGTGCCAGCAGTTACCCGAGGACAGGGCAAGCCTCCTACGAGCAGTACTTC. Translated, it gives CASSYPRTGQASYEQYF. The chain has TRBV6-2 or TRBV6-3 and TRBJ2-7; 8 nucleotides line up with TRBD1. Trimming took 2 bases from V and 0 from J; bases not matched to a gene: 9. Per germline, CDR1 MNHEY and CDR2 SVGEGT. CDR3 size: 17 residues.